This T cell receptor beta chain stems from a study of control samples from healthy donors and cancer patients. Produced via immunoSEQ multiplex PCR; TCRdb's table is partial and in-frame only. Among about 81,000 clones listed, around 94% were seen once. CDR3 length: 18 residues. Germline values: CDR1 SGHTA, CDR2 FQGNSA. The V segment lost 0 bases and the J segment 4 bases; nucleotides outside the gene matches: 10. The material sequenced was blood. The chain employs TRBV7-2 and TRBJ2-5; 11 bases are shared with TRBD2. The receptor was derived from a woman aged 18-29 years in good health. Here the CDR3 reads CASSLAPSGRPQGETQYF. CDR3 bases: TGTGCCAGCAGCTTAGCGCCTAGCGGGAGGCCTCAGGGAGAGACCCAGTACTTC.